This T cell receptor beta chain comes out of a study of blood T cell repertoires in COVID-19. This table comes from immunoSEQ multiplex PCR, and its TCRdb copy is limited to in-frame clones, with some not included. The data contain around 30,000 clones, 91% of them singletons. The V end lost 0 bases, the J end lost 4 bases, and 15 bases lay between the germline ends. The CDR3 has 16 residues. Germline CDR1 SGDLS, CDR2 YYNGEE. V gene TRBV9 combines with J gene TRBJ2-3, with D possibly TRBD2 on 5 matching bases. This TCR was sampled from a human donor in a cohort sampled during active COVID-19. Sequenced material: peripheral blood. CDR3 nucleotides: TGTGCCAGCAGCGTAGTAGGAGGTGCTAGCTCAGATACGCAGTATTTT. It specifies CASSVVGGASSDTQYF.